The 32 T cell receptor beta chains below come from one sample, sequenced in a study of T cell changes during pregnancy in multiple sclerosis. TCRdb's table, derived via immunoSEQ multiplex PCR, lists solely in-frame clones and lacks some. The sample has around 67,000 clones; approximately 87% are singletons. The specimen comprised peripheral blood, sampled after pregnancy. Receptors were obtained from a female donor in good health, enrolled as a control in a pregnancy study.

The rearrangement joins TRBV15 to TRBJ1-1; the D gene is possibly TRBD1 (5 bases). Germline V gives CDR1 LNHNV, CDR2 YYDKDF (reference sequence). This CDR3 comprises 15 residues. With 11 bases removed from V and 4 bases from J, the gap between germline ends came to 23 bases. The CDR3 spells CASRMEQVRVTEAFF. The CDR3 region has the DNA TGTGCCTCGAGAATGGAACAGGTTAGAGTCACTGAAGCTTTCTTT.

The CDR3 loop reads CAWRRAYSGNTIYF. The CDR3 bases are TGTGCCTGGAGGCGGGCCTACTCTGGAAACACCATATATTTT. This chain connects TRBV30 to TRBJ1-3, with unresolved D. CDR3 length equals 14 residues. CDR1 GTSNPN and CDR2 SVGIG come from the germline V gene (reference sequence). Between the trimmed V and J ends, which lost 3 bases and 0 bases, there was a span of 9 bases.

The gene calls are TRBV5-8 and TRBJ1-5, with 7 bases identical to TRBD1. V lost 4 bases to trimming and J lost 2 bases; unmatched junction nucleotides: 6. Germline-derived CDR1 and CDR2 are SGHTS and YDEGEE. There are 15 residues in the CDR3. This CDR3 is CASSRDRIGNQPQHF. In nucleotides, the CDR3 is TGTGCCAGCAGCAGGGACAGAATAGGCAATCAGCCCCAGCATTTT.

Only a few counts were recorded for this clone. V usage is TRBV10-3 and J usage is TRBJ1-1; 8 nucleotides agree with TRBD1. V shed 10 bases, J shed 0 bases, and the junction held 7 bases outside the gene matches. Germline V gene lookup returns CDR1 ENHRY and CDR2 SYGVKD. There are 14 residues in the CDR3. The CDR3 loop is CATRQGRLNTEAFF. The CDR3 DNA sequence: TGTGCCACCCGACAGGGGCGACTGAACACTGAAGCTTTCTTT.

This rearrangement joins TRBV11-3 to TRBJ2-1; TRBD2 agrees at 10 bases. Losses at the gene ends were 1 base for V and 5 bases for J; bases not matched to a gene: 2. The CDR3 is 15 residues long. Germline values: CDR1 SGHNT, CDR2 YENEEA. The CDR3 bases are TGTGCCAGCAGCTTAGGGACTAGCGGCGACAATGAGCAGTTCTTC. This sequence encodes CASSLGTSGDNEQFF. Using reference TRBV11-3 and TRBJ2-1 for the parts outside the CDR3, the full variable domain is EAGVVQSPRYKIIEKKQPVAFWCNPISGHNTLYWYLQNLGQGPELLIRYENEEAVDDSQLPKDRFSAERLKGVDSTLKIQPAELGDSAVYLCASSLGTSGDNEQFFGPGTRLTVL.

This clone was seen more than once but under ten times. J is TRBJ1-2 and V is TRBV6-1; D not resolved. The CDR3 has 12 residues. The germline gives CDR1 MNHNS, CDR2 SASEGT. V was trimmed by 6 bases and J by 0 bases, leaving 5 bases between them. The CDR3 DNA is TGTGCCAGCAGAGCTTCTAACTATGGCTACACCTTC. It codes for CASRASNYGYTF.

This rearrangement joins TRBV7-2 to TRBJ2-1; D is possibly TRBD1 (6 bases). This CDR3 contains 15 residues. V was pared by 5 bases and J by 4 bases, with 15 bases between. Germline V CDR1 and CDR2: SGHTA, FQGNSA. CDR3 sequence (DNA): TGTGCCAGCAGCCGAGCCCAGGGGTTATACAATGAGCAGTTCTTC. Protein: CASSRAQGLYNEQFF.

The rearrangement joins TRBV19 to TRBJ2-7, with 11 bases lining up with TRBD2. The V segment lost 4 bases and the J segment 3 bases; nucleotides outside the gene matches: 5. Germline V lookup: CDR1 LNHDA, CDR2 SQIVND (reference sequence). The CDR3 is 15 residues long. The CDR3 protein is CASSKRLAGLYEQYF. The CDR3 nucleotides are TGTGCCAGTAGTAAGAGACTAGCGGGACTCTACGAGCAGTACTTC.

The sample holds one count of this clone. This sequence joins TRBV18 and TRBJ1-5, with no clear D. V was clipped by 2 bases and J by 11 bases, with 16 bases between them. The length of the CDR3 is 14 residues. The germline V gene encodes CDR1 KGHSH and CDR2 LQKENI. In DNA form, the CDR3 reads TGTGCCAGCTCACCAGTGGGAGGCTCGGAGGCCCAGCATTTT. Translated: CASSPVGGSEAQHF.

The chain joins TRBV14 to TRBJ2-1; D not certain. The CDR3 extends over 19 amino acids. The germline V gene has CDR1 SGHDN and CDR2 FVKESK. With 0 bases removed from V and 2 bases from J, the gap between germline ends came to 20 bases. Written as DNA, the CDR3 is TGTGCCAGCAGCCAAGACGGTGTAGCCAGAACCTCTGCCTACAATGAGCAGTTCTTC. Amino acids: CASSQDGVARTSAYNEQFF.

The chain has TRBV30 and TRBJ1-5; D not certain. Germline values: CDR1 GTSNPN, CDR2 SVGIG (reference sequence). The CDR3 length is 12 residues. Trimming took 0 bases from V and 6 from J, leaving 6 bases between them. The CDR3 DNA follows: TGTGCCTGGAGTGTCGGGTCTCAGCCCCAGCATTTT. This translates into CAWSVGSQPQHF.

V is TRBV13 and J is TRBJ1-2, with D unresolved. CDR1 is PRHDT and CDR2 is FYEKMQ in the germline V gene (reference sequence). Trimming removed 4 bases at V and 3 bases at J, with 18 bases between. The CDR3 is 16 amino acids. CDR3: CASSSPWAGVHYGYTF. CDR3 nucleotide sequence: TGTGCCAGCAGCTCCCCCTGGGCGGGAGTTCACTATGGCTACACCTTC.

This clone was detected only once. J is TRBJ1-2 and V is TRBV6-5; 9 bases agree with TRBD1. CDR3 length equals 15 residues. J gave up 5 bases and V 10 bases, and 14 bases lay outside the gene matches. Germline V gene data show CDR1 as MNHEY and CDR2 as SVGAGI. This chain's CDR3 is CATWARTGEGYGYTF. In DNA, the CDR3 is TGTGCCACCTGGGCCCGGACAGGGGAAGGGTATGGCTACACCTTC.

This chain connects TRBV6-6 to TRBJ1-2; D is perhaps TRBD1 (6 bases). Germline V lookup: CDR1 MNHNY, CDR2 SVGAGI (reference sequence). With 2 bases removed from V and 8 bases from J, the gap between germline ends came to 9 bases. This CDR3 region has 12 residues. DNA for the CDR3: TGTGCCAGCAGTTACGCCCAGGGGGGCTACACCTTC. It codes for CASSYAQGGYTF.

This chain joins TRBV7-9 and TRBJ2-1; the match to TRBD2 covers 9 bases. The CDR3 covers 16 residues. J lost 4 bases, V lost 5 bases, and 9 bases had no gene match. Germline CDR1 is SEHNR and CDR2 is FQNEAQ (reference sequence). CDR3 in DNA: TGTGCCAGCAGCGGACTTGCCGCGGGGGGGTACAATGAGCAGTTCTTC. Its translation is CASSGLAAGGYNEQFF.

CDR3 sequence reads: CASSYQGMNTEAFF. The CDR3 DNA reads as TGTGCCAGCAGTTACCAGGGAATGAACACTGAAGCTTTCTTT. The V gene is TRBV6-5, the J gene TRBJ1-1; the D gene is possibly TRBD1 (5 bases). The length of the CDR3 is 14 residues. The V and J ends lost 2 bases and 0 bases respectively, with 7 bases between them. From germline, CDR1 is MNHEY and CDR2 SVGAGI.

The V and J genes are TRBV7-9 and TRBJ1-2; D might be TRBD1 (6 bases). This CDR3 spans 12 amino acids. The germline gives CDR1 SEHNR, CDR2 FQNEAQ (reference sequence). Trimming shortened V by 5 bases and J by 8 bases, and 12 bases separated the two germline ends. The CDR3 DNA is TGTGCCAGCAGCCCAGGGGCGTCAGGCTACACCTTC. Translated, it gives CASSPGASGYTF. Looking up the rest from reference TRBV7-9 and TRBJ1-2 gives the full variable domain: DTGVSQNPRHKITKRGQNVTFRCDPISEHNRLYWYRQTLGQGPEFLTYFQNEAQLEKSRLLSDRFSAERPKGSFSTLEIQRTEQGDSAMYLCASSPGASGYTFGSGTRLTVV.

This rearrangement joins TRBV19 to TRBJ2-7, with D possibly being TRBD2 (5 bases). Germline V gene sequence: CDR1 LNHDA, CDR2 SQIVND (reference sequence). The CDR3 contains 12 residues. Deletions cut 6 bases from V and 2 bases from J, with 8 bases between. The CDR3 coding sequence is TGTGCCAGTAGGGGGAGAGCCTACGAGCAGTACTTC. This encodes CASRGRAYEQYF.

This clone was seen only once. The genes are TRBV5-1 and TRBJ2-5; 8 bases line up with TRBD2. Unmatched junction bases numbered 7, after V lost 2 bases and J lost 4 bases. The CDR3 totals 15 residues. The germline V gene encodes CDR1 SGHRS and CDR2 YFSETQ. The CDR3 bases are TGCGCCAGCAGCTTAAGGCTAGCGGGCACAGAGACCCAGTACTTC. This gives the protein CASSLRLAGTETQYF.

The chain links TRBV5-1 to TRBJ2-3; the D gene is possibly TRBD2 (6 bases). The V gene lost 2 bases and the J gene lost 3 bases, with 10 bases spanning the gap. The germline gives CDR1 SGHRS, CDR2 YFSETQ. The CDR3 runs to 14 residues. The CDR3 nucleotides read TGCGCCAGCAGCTTTGGGGGGAAGACAGATACGCAGTATTTT. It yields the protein CASSFGGKTDTQYF.

CDR3 nucleotide sequence: TGTGCCAGCAGTTACCACAGGGGCGGGGTAGATACGCAGTATTTT. Its translation: CASSYHRGGVDTQYF. This sequence joins TRBV6-5 and TRBJ2-3, with D possibly TRBD1 on 7 matching bases. CDR3 size: 15 residues. The germline V gene has CDR1 MNHEY and CDR2 SVGAGI. Trimming left V 2 bases short and J 5 bases short, with 14 bases between.

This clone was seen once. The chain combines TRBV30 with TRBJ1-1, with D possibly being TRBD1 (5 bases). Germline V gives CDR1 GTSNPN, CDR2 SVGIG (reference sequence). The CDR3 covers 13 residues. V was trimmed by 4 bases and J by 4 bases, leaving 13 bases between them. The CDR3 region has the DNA TGTGCCTGGAACTTTGGGGGGGGCACTGAAGCTTTCTTT. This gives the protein CAWNFGGGTEAFF.

The CDR3 DNA reads TGTGCCAGCAGCCCCCAGTTGGGACAGACCGAAGCTTTCTTT. It is translated as CASSPQLGQTEAFF. The chain uses TRBV9 and TRBJ1-1; 7 bases fit TRBD1. V gave up 4 bases and J gave up 8 bases; unmatched junction bases: 11. This CDR3 spans 14 amino acids. Germline V gene lookup returns CDR1 SGDLS and CDR2 YYNGEE.

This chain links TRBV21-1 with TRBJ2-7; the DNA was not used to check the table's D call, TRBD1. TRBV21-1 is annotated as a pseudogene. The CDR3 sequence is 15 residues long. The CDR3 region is CASSKGNRSSYEQYF. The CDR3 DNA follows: TGTGCCAGCAGCAAAGGGAACAGGAGCTCCTACGAGCAGTACTTC.

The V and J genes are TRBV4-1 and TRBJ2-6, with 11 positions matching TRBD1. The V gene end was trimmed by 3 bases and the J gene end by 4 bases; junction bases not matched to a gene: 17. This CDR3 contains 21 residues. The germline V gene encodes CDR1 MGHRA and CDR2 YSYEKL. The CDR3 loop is CASSHQGSRDRGLRGANVLTF. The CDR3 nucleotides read TGCGCCAGCAGCCACCAGGGGAGCCGGGACAGGGGGTTGCGCGGGGCCAACGTCCTGACTTTC.

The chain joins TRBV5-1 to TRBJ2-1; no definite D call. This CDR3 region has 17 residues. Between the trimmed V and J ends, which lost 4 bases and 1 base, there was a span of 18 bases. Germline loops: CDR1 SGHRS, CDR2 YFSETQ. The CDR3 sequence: CASSLALLVNSYNEQFF. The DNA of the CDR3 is TGCGCCAGCAGCCTGGCCTTGCTAGTGAATTCCTACAATGAGCAGTTCTTC.

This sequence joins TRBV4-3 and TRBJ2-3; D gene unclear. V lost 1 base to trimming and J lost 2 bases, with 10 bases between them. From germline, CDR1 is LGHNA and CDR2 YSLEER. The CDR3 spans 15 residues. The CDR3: CASSQGGSDTDTQYF. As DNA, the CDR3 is TGCGCCAGCAGCCAAGGAGGATCAGACACAGATACGCAGTATTTT.

As DNA, the CDR3 is TGTGCCAGCAGATTTAGCGTCGATTTCCACGAGCAGTACTTC. Protein product: CASRFSVDFHEQYF. The rearrangement joins TRBV6-5 to TRBJ2-7, with a possible D match to TRBD2 (5 bases). The germline gives CDR1 MNHEY, CDR2 SVGAGI. CDR3 length: 14 residues. Trimming removed 6 bases from V and 5 bases from J, with 17 bases in between.

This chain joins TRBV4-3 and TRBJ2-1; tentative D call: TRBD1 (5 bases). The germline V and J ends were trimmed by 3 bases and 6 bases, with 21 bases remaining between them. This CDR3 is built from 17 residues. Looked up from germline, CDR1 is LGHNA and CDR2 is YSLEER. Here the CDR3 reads CASSHQVRLDKGNEQFF. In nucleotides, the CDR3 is TGCGCCAGCAGCCACCAAGTGCGGTTGGACAAGGGCAATGAGCAGTTCTTC.

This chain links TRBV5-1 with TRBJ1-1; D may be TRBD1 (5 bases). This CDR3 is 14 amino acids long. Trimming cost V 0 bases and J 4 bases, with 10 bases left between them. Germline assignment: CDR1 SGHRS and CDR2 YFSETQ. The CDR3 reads CASSLVGGGTEAFF. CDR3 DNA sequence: TGCGCCAGCAGCTTGGTGGGGGGGGGCACTGAAGCTTTCTTT.

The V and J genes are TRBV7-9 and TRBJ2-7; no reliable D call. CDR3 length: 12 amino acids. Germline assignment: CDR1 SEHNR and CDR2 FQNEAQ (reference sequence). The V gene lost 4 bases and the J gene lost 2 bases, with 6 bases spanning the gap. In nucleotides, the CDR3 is TGTGCCAGCAGCTCGGTGGCCTACGAGCAGTACTTC. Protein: CASSSVAYEQYF.

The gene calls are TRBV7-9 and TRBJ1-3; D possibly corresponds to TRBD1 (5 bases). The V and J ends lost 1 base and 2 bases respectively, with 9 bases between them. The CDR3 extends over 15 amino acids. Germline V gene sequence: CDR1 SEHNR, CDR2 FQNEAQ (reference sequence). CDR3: CASSLVGGTGNTIYF. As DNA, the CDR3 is TGTGCCAGCAGCTTAGTCGGGGGTACTGGAAACACCATATATTTT.